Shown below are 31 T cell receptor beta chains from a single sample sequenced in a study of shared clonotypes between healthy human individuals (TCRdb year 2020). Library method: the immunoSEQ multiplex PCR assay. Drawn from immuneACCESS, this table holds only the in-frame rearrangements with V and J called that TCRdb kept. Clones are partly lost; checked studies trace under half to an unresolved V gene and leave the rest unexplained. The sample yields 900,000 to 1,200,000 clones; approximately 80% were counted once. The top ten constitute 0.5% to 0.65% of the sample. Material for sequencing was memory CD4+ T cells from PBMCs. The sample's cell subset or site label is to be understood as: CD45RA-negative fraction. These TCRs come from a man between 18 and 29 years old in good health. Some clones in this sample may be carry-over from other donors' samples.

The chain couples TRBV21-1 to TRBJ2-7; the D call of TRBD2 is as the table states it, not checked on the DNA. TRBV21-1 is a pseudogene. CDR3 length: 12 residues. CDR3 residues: CAKVAHSYEQYF. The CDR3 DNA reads TGTGCCAAAGTAGCACATTCCTACGAGCAGTACTTC.

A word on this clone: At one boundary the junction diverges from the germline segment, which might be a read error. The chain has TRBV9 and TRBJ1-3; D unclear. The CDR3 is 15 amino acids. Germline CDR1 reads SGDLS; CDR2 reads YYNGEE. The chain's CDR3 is CASSVVTERGSPLHF. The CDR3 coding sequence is TGTGCCAGCAGCGTGGTAACCGAAAGAGGGTCCCCCCTACATTTT.

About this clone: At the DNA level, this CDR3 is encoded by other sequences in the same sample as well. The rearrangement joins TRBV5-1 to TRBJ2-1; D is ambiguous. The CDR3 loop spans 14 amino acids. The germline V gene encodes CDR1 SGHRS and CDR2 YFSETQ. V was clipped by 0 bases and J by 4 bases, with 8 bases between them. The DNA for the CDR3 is TGCGCCAGCAGCTTGGACCTACTATACAATGAGCAGTTCTTC. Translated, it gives CASSLDLLYNEQFF.

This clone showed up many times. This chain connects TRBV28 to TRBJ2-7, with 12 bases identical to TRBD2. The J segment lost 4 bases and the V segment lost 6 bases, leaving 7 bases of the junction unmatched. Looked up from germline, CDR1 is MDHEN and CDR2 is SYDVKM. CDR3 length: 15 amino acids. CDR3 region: CASSTLAGGRYEQYF. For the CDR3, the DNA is TGTGCCAGCAGCACCCTAGCGGGAGGGCGGTACGAGCAGTACTTC.

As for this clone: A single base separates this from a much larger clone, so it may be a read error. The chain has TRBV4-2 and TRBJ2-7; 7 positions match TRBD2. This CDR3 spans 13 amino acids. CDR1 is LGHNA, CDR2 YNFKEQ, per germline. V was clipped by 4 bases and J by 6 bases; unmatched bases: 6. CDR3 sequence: CASSLTREREQYF. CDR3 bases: TGTGCCAGCAGCCTCACGCGGGAGCGCGAGCAGTACTTC.

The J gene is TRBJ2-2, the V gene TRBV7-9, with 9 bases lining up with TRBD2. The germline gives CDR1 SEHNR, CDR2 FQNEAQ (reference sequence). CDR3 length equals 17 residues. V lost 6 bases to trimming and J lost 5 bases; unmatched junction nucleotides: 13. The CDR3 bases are TGTGCCAGCAGTTCCGGGACAAACCTAGCGGGGACCGGGGAGCTGTTTTTT. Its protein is CASSSGTNLAGTGELFF.

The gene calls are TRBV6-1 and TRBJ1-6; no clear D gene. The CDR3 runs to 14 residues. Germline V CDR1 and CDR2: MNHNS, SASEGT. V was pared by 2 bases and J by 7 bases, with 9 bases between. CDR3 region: CASSEQLPNSPLHF. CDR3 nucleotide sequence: TGTGCCAGCAGTGAACAACTGCCCAATTCACCCCTCCACTTT.

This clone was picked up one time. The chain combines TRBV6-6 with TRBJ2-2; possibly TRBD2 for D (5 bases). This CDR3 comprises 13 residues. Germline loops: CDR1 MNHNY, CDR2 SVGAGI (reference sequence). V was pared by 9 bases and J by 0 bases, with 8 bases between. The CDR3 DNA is TGTGCCAGTTTGCGGGCGAACACCGGGGAGCTGTTTTTT. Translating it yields CASLRANTGELFF.

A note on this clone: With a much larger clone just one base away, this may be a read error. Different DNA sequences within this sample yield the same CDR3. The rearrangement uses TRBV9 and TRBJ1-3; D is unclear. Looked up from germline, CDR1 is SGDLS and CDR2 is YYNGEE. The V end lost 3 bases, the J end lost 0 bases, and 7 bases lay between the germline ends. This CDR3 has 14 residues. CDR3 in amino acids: CASSASSSGNTIYF. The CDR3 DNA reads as TGTGCCAGCAGCGCTTCAAGCTCTGGAAACACCATATATTTT.

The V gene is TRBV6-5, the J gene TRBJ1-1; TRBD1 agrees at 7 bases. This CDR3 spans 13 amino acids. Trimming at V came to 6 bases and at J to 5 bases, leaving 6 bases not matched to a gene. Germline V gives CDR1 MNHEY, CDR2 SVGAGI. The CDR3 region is CASRGGGSTEAFF. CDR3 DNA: TGTGCCAGCAGGGGAGGGGGCTCGACTGAAGCTTTCTTT.

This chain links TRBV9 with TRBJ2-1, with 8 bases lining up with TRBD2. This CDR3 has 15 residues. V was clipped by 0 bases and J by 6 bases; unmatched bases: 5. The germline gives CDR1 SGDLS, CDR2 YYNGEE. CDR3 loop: CASSVAGLGANEQFF. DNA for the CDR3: TGTGCCAGCAGCGTAGCGGGACTAGGGGCCAATGAGCAGTTCTTC.

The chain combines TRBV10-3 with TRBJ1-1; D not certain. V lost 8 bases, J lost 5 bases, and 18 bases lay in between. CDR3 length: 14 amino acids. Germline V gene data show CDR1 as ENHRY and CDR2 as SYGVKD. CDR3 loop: CAIRGAVVGTEAFF. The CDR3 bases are TGTGCCATCCGTGGTGCGGTTGTAGGGACTGAAGCTTTCTTT.

In nucleotides, the CDR3 is TGTGCCAGCAGCTTAGCACAGGAAAACACTGAAGCTTTCTTT. As protein: CASSLAQENTEAFF. This chain connects TRBV7-6 to TRBJ1-1; D perhaps matches TRBD1 (5 bases). This CDR3 comprises 14 residues. CDR1 and CDR2 (germline): SGHVS, FNYEAQ. Trimming took off 0 bases at V and 2 bases at J, with 7 bases between the two ends.

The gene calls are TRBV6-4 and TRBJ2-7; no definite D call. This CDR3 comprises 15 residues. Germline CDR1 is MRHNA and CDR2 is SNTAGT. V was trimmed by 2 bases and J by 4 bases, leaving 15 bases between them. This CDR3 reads CASSDGELSFYEQYF. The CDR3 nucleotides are TGTGCCAGCAGTGACGGGGAACTGAGCTTTTACGAGCAGTACTTC.

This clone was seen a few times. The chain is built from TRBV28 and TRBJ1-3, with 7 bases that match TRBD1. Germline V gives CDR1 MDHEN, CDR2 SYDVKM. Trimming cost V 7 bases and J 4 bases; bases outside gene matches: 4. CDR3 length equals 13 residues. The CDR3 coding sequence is TGTGCCAGCAAATTACAGGGGGGAAACACCATATATTTT. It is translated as CASKLQGGNTIYF.

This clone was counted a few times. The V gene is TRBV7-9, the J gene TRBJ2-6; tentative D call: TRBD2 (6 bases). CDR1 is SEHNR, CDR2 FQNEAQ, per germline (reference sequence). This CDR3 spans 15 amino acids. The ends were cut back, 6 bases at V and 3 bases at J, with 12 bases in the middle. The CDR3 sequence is CASSFPGVGANVLTF. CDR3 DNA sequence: TGTGCCAGCAGTTTCCCGGGGGTTGGGGCCAACGTCCTGACTTTC.

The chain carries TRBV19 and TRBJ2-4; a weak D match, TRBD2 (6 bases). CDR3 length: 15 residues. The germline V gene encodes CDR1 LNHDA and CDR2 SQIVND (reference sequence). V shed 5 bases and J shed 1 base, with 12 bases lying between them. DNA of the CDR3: TGTGCCAGTAGTGTTGGAGGGGTTGCCAAAAACATTCAGTACTTC. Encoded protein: CASSVGGVAKNIQYF. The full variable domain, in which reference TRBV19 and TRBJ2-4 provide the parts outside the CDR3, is DGGITQSPKYLFRKEGQNVTLSCEQNLNHDAMYWYRQDPGQGLRLIYYSQIVNDFQKGDIAEGYSVSREKKESFPLTVTSAQKNPTAFYLCASSVGGVAKNIQYFGAGTRLSVL.

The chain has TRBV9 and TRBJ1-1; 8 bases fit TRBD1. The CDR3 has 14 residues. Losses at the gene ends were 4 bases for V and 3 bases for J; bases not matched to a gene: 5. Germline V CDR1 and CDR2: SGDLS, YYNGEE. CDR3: CASSPGTGYTEAFF. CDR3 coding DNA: TGTGCCAGCAGCCCCGGGACAGGCTACACTGAAGCTTTCTTT.

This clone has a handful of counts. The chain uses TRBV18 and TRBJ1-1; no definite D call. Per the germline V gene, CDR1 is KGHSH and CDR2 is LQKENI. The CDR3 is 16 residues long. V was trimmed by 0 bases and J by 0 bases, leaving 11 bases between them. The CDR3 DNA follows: TGTGCCAGCTCACCACCGTCAGGAACCATGAACACTGAAGCTTTCTTT. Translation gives CASSPPSGTMNTEAFF.

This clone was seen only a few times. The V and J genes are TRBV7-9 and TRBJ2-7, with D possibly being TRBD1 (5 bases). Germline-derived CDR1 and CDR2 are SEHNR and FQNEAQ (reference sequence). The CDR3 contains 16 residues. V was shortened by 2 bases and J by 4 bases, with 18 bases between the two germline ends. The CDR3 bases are TGTGCCAGCAGCTTAACAGGCGCCCGGGCCCTTTACGAGCAGTACTTC. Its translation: CASSLTGARALYEQYF. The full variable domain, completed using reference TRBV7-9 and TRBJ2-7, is DTGVSQNPRHKITKRGQNVTFRCDPISEHNRLYWYRQTLGQGPEFLTYFQNEAQLEKSRLLSDRFSAERPKGSFSTLEIQRTEQGDSAMYLCASSLTGARALYEQYFGPGTRLTVT.

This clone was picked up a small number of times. CDR3 sequence (DNA): TGTGCCAGCAGCTTAGGGACTAGCGGTGGGAATGAGCAGTTCTTC. This gives the protein CASSLGTSGGNEQFF. V usage is TRBV7-7 and J usage is TRBJ2-1; 10 bases map to TRBD2. With 1 base clipped from V and 7 bases from J, the junction kept 4 bases outside the gene matches. The CDR3 loop spans 15 amino acids. Germline V lookup: CDR1 SSHAT, CDR2 FNYEAQ (reference sequence).

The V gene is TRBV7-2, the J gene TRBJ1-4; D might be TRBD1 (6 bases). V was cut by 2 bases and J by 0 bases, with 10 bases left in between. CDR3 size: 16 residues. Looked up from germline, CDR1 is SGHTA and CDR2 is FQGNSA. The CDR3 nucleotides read TGTGCCAGCAGCTTAACAGGGATTTCAACTAATGAAAAACTGTTTTTT. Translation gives CASSLTGISTNEKLFF.

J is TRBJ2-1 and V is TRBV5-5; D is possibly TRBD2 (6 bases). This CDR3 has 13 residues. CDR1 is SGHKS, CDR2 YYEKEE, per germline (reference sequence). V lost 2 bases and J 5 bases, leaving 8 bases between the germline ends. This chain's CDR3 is CASSFRGNNEQFF. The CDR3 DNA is TGTGCCAGCAGCTTCCGGGGGAACAATGAGCAGTTCTTC. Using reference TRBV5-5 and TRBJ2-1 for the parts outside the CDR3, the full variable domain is DAGVTQSPTHLIKTRGQQVTLRCSPISGHKSVSWYQQVLGQGPQFIFQYYEKEERGRGNFPDRFSARQFPNYSSELNVNALLLGDSALYLCASSFRGNNEQFFGPGTRLTVL.

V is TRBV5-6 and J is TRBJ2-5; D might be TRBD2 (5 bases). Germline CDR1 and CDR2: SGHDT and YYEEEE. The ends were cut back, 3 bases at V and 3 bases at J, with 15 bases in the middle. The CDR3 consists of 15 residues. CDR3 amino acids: CASSSPREGEETQYF. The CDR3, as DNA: TGTGCCAGCAGCTCCCCGCGTGAGGGAGAAGAGACCCAGTACTTC. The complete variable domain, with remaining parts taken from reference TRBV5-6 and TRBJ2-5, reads DAGVTQSPTHLIKTRGQQVTLRCSPKSGHDTVSWYQQALGQGPQFIFQYYEEEERQRGNFPDRFSGHQFPNYSSELNVNALLLGDSALYLCASSSPREGEETQYFGPGTRLLVL.

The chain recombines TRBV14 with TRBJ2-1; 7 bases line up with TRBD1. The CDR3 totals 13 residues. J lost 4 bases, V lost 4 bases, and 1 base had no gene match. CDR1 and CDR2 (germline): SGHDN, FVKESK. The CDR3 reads CASSRDRYNEQFF. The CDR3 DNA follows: TGTGCCAGCAGCCGGGACAGATACAATGAGCAGTTCTTC. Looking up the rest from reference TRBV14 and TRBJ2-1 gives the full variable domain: EAGVTQFPSHSVIEKGQTVTLRCDPISGHDNLYWYRRVMGKEIKFLLHFVKESKQDESGMPNNRFLAERTGGTYSTLKVQPAELEDSGVYFCASSRDRYNEQFFGPGTRLTVL.

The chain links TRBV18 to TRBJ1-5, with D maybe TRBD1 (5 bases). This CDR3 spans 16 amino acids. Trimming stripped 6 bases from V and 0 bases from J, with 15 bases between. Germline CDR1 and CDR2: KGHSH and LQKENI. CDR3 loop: CASSTGGTASNQPQHF. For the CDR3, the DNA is TGTGCCAGCTCGACGGGGGGGACGGCTAGCAATCAGCCCCAGCATTTT.

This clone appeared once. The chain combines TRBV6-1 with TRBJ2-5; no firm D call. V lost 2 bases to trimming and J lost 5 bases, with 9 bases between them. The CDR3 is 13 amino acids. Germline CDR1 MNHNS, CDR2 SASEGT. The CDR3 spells CASSESGYETQYF. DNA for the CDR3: TGTGCCAGCAGTGAATCCGGCTATGAGACCCAGTACTTC.

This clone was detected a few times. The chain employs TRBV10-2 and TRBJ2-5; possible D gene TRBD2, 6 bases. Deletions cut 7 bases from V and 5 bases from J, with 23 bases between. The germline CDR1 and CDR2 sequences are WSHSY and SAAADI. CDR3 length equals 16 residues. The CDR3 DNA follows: TGCGCCAGCACTTCCCAACGTGGGGGGATGAGGGAGACCCAGTACTTC. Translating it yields CASTSQRGGMRETQYF.

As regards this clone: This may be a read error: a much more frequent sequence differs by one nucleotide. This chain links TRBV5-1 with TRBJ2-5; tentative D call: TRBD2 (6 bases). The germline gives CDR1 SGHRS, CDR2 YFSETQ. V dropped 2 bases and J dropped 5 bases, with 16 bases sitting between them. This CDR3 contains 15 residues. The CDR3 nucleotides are TGCGCCAGCAGCTTTACACCGACTGGGGGGGAGACCCAGTACTTC. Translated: CASSFTPTGGETQYF.

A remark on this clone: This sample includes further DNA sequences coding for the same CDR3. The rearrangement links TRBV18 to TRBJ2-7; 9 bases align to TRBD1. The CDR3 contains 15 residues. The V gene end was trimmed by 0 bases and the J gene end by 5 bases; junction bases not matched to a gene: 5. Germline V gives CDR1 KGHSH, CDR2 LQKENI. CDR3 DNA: TGTGCCAGCTCACCACCGGGACAGGGCCCACACGAGCAGTACTTC. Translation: CASSPPGQGPHEQYF.

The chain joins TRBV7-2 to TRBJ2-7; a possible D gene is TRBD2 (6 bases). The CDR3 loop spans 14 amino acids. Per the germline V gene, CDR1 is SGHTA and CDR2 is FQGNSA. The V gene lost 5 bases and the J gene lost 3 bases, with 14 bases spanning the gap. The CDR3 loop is CASSPRLGIYEQYF. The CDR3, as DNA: TGTGCCAGCAGCCCTCGACTAGGGATCTACGAGCAGTACTTC.